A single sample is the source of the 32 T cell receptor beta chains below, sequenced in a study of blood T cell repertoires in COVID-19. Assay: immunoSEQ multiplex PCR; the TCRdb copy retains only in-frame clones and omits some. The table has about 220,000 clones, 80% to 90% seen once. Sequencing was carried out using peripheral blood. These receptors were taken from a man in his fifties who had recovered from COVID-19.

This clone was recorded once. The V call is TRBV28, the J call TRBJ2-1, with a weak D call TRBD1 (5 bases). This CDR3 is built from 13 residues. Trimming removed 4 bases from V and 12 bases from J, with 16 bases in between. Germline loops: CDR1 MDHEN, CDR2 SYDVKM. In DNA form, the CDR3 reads TGTGCCAGCAGTTCGGACAACGGGTACGGGCAGTTCTTC. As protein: CASSSDNGYGQFF.

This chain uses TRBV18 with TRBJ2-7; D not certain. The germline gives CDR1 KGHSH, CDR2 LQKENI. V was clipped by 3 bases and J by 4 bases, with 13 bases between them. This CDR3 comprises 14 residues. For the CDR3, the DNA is TGTGCCAGCTCACCTGACTCGACGGTATACGAGCAGTACTTC. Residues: CASSPDSTVYEQYF.

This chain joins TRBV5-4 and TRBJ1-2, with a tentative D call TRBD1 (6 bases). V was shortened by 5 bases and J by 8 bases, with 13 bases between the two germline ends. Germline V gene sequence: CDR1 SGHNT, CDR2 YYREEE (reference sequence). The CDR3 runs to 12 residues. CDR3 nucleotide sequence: TGTGCCAGCAGTTTTTCAGGGGACGGCTACACCTTC. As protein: CASSFSGDGYTF. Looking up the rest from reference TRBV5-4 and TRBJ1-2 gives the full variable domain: ETGVTQSPTHLIKTRGQQVTLRCSSQSGHNTVSWYQQALGQGPQFIFQYYREEENGRGNFPPRFSGLQFPNYSSELNVNALELDDSALYLCASSFSGDGYTFGSGTRLTVV.

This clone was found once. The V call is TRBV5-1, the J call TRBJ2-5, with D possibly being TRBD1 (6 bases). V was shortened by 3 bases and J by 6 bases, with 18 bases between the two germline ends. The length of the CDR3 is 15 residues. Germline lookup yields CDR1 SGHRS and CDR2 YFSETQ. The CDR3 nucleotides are TGCGCCAGCAGCTCTAACAGGGCGGCTAGGCAGACCCAGTACTTC. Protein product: CASSSNRAARQTQYF.

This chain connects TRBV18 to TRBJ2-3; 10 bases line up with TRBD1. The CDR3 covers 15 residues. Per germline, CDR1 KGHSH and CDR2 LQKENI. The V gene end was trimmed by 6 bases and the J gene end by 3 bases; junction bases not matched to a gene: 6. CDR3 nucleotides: TGTGCCAGCTCCGAGGACAGGGGGGCGACAGATACGCAGTATTTT. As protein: CASSEDRGATDTQYF.

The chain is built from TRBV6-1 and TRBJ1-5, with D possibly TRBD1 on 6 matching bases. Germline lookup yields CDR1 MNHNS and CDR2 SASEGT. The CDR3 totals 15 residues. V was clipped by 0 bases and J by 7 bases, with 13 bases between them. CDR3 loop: CASSEAQGLGQPQHF. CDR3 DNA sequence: TGTGCCAGCAGTGAAGCGCAGGGGCTGGGACAGCCCCAGCATTTT.

The CDR3 region is CATSDLRGEGTDTQYF. The CDR3 DNA is TGTGCCACCAGTGATTTGCGCGGTGAGGGCACAGATACGCAGTATTTT. The chain links TRBV24-1 to TRBJ2-3; D is unclear. Germline assignment: CDR1 KGHDR and CDR2 SFDVKD. V was shortened by 0 bases and J by 1 base, with 10 bases between the two germline ends. CDR3 length equals 16 residues.

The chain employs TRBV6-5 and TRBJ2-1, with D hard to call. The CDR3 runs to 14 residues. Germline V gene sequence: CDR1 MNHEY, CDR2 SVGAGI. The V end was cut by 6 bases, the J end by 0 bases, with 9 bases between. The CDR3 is CASSRYASYNEQFF. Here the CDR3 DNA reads TGTGCCAGCAGCAGATACGCCTCCTACAATGAGCAGTTCTTC.

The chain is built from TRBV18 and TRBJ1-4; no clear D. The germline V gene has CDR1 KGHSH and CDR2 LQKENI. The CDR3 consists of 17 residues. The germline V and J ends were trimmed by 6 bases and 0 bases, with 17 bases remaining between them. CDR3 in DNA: TGTGCCAGCTCCAAGCTGCCCGAACTGGCAACTAATGAAAAACTGTTTTTT. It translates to CASSKLPELATNEKLFF.

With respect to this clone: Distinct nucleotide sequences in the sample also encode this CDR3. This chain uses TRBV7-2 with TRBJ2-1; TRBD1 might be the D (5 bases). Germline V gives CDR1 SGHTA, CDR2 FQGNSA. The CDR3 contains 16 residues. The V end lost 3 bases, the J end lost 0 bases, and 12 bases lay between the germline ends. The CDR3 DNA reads TGTGCCAGCAGCTTGCGGCCAGGGCGCTCCTACAATGAGCAGTTCTTC. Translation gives CASSLRPGRSYNEQFF.

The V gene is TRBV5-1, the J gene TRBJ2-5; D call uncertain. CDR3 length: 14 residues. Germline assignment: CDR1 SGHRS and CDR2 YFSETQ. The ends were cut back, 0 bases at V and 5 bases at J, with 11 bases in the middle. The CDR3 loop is CASSLGSTQETQYF. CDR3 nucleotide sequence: TGCGCCAGCAGCTTGGGATCAACGCAGGAGACCCAGTACTTC.

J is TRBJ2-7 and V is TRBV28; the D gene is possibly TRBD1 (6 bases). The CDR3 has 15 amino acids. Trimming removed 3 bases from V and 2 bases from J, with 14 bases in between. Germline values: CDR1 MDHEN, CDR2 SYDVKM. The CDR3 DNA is TGTGCCAGCAGTTTCGCCGGGACAACTACCTACGAGCAGTACTTC. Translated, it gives CASSFAGTTTYEQYF.

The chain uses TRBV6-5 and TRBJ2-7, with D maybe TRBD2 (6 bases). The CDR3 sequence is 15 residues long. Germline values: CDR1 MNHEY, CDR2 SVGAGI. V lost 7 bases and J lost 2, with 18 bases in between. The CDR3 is CASKNLAGTTYEQYF. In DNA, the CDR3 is TGTGCCAGCAAGAACCTGGCGGGGACGACCTACGAGCAGTACTTC.

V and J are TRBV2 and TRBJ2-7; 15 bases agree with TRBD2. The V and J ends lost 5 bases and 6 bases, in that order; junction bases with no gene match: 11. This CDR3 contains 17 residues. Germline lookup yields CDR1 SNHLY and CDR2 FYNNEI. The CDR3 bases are TGTGCCAGCAGTTTTGGACTAGCGGGAGGGCCGGTGGGCGAGCAGTACTTC. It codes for CASSFGLAGGPVGEQYF.

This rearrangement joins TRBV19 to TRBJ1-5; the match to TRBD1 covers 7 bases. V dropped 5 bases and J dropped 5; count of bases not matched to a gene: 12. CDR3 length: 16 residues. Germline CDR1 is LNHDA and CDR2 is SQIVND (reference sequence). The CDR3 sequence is CASSALRTGRDQPQHF. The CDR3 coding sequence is TGTGCCAGTAGTGCCTTAAGGACAGGAAGAGATCAGCCCCAGCATTTT.

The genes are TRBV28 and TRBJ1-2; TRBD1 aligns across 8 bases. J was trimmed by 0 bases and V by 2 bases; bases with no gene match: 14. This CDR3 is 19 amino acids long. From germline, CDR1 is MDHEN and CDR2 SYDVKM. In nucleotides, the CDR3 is TGTGCCAGCAGTTTAAGTCAACCGGGGACAGGACCAGCTAACTATGGCTACACCTTC. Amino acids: CASSLSQPGTGPANYGYTF.

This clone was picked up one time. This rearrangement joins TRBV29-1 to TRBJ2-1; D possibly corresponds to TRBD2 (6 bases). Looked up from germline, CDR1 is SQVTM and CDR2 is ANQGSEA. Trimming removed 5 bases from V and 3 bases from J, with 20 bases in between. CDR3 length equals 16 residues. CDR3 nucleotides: TGCAGCGTTCTGAGAGTCGCGGGACCTAACTACAATGAGCAGTTCTTC. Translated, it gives CSVLRVAGPNYNEQFF.

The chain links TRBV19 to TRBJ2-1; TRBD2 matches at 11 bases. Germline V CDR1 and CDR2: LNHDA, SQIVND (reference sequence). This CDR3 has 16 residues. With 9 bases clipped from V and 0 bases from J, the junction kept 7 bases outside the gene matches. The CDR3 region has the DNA TGTGCCAGCAGAGACGGGACTAGCGGCTCCTACAATGAGCAGTTCTTC. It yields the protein CASRDGTSGSYNEQFF.

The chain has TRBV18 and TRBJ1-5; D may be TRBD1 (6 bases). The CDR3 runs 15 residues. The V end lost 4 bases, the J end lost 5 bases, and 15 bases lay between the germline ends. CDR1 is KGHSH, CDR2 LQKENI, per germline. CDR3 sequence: CASSRTGHHDQPQHF. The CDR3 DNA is TGTGCCAGCTCACGTACGGGACACCACGATCAGCCCCAGCATTTT.

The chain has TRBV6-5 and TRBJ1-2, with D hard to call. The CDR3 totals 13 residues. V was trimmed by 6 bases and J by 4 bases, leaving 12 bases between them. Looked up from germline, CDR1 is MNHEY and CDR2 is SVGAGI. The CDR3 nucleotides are TGTGCCAGCAGCGTTGACACAGCCTATGGCTACACCTTC. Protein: CASSVDTAYGYTF.

CDR3 sequence (DNA): TGTGCCAGTAGTATGGCAGGGGGTTCCTACGAGCAGTACTTC. It codes for CASSMAGGSYEQYF. This chain joins TRBV19 and TRBJ2-7; 7 bases are shared with TRBD1. CDR3 length equals 14 residues. The V gene's germline CDR1 is LNHDA and CDR2 SQIVND (reference sequence). V shed 3 bases and J 1 base; nucleotides not matched to a gene: 3.

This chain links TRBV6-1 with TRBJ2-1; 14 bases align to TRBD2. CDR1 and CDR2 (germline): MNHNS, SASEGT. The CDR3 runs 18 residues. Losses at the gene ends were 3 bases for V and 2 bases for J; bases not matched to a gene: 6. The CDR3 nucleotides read TGTGCCAGCAGTGAGGGGACTAGCGGGAGTGGGGCCTACAATGAGCAGTTCTTC. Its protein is CASSEGTSGSGAYNEQFF.

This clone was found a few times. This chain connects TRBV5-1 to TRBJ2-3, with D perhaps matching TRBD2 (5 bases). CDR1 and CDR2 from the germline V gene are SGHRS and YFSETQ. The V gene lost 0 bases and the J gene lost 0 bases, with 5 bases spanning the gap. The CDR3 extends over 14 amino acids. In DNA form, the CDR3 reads TGCGCCAGCAGCTTGGGGGAGAGCACAGATACGCAGTATTTT. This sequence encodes CASSLGESTDTQYF.

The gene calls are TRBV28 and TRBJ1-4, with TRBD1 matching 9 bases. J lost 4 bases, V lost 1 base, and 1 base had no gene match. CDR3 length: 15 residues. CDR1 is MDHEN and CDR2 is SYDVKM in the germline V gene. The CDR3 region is CASSLSDRGNEKLFF. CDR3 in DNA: TGTGCCAGCAGTTTATCGGACAGGGGTAATGAAAAACTGTTTTTT.

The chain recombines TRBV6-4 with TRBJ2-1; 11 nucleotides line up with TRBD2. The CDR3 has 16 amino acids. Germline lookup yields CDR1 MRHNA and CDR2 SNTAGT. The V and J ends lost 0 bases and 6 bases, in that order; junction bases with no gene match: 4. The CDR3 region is CASSDSASGRTNEQFF. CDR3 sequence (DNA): TGTGCCAGCAGTGACTCGGCTAGCGGGAGGACCAATGAGCAGTTCTTC.

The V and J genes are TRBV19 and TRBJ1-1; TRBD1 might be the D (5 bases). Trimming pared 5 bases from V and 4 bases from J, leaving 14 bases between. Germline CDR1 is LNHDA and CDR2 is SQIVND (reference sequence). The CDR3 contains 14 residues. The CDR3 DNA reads TGTGCCAGTAGTCCGGACATCATGGGCACTGAAGCTTTCTTT. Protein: CASSPDIMGTEAFF.

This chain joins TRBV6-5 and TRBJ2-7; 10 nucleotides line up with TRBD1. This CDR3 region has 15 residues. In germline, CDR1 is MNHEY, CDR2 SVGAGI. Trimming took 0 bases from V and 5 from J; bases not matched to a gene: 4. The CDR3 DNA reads TGTGCCAGCAGTTACTCGGGACAGGGGACCAACGAGCAGTACTTC. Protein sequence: CASSYSGQGTNEQYF.

CDR3 protein: CASTPGPEYEQFF. CDR3 coding DNA: TGTGCCAGTACCCCTGGCCCAGAATATGAGCAGTTCTTC. The chain employs TRBV19 and TRBJ2-1; D ambiguous. CDR3 length equals 13 residues. Trimming stripped 7 bases from V and 8 bases from J, with 15 bases between. Germline V gene sequence: CDR1 LNHDA, CDR2 SQIVND (reference sequence).

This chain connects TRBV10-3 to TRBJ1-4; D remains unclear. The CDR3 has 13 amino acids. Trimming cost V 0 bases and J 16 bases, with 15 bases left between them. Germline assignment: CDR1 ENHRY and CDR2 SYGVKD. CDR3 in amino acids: CAISESVGAQAFF. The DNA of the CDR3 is TGTGCCATCAGTGAGTCCGTCGGCGCCCAGGCGTTTTTT.

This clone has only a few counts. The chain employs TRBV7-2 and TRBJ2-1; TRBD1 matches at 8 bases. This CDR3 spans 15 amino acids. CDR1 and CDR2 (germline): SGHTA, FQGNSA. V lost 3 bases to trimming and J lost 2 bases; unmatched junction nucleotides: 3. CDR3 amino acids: CASSFDRGPYNEQFF. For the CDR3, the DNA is TGTGCCAGCAGCTTCGACAGGGGCCCCTACAATGAGCAGTTCTTC.

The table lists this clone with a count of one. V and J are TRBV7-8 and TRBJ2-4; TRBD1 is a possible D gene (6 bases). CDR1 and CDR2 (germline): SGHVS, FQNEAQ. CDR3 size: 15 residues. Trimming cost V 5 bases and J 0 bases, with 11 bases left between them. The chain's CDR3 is CASSGTRLAKNIQYF. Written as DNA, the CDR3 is TGTGCCAGCAGCGGGACACGGCTAGCCAAAAACATTCAGTACTTC.

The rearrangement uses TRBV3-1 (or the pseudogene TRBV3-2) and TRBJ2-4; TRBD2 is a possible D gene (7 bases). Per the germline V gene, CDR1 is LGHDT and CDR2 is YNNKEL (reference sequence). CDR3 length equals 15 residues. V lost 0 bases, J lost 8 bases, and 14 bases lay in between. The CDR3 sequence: CASSQEGGRIDIQYF. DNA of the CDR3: TGTGCCAGCAGCCAAGAGGGGGGGCGAATCGACATTCAGTACTTC.